This T cell receptor (beta chain) emerged from a study of cytomegalovirus exposure and HLA in healthy donors. General study results and limits: When presence/absence was analysed, sequencing depth was taken to be roughly uniform across donors. In a later analysis, a genetic analysis reported fewer productive-TCR N-insertions in an Asian-associated ancestry cluster than the cohort average. Most sequenced TCRs were rare (though some public TCRs occurred in many donors).

The CDR3 totals 15 residues. The germline V and J ends were trimmed by 4 bases and 0 bases, with 13 bases remaining between them. Germline V gene sequence: CDR1 MNHEY, CDR2 SMNVEV (reference sequence). On this clone: As yet, its antigen is unknown.

A multiplex PCR was run with 60 Vbeta primers and 13 Jbeta primers. Profiling relied on immunoSEQ multiplex PCR, and the TCRdb table lists in-frame clones only, not all of them. The table includes approximately 160,000 clones, roughly 78% detected once. This clonotype was sampled from a woman between 45 and 65 years old in good health and CMV-seropositive. The sample was PBMCs. The chain employs TRBV27 and TRBJ2-7, with TRBD1 as a possible D gene (7 bases). CDR3 DNA sequence: TGTGCCAGCAGTTCGCAGGGGGGCTACTCCTACGAGCAGTACTTC. Translating gives CASSSQGGYSYEQYF.